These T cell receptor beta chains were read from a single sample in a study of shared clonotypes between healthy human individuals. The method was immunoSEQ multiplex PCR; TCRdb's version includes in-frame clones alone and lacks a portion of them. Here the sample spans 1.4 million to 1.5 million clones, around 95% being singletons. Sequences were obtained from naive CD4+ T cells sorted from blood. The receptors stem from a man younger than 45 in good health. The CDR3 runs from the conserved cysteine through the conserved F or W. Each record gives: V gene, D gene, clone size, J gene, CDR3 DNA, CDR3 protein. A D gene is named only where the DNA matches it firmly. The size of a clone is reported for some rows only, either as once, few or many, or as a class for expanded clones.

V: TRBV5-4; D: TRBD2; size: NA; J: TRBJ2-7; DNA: TGTGCCAGCAGCCTCCGGGGGGGCGGATCCTACGAGCAGTACTTC; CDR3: CASSLRGGGSYEQYF
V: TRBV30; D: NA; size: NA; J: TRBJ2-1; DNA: TGTGCCTGGACTGGACACCCCTACAATGAGCAGTTCTTC; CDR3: CAWTGHPYNEQFF
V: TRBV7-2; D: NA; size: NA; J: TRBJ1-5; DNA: TGTGCCAGCAGCTTACGGGGGGGTTATCAGCCCCAGCATTTT; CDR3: CASSLRGGYQPQHF
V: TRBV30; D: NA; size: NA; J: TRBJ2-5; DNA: TGTGCCTGGGACAGCATAGGAGAGACCCAGTACTTC; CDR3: CAWDSIGETQYF
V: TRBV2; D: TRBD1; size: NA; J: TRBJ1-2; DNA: TGTGCCAGCAGTGCGGGACAGGGCCGCAACTATGGCTACACCTTC; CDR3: CASSAGQGRNYGYTF
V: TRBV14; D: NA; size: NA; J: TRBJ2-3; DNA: TGTGCCAGCAGTCCAAGAATATTGGGACCAGAGTTTAGAGATACGCAGTATTTT; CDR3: CASSPRILGPEFRDTQYF
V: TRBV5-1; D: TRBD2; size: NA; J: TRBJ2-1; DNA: TGCGCCAGCAGCTTGGCGACTAGCGGGAGGTTCTACAATGAGCAGTTCTTC; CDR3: CASSLATSGRFYNEQFF
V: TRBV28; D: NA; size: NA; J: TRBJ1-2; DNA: TGTGCCAGCAGCCTACGTAACTATGGCTACACCTTC; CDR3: CASSLRNYGYTF
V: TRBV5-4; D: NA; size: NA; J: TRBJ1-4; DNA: TGTGCCAGCAGCTTCGGAGCCGATGAAAAACTGTTTTTT; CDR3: CASSFGADEKLFF
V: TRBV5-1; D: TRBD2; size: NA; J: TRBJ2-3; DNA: TGCGCCAGCGAGCGGGAGGGCACAGATACGCAGTATTTT; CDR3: CASEREGTDTQYF
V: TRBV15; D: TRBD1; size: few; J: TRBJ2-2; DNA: TGTGCCACCAGCACCGGGACAGTACAGGAGCTGTTTTTT; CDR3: CATSTGTVQELFF
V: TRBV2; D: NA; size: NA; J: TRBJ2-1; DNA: TGTGCCAGCAGTGACCCCTTTGGAGGTCGGCAGTTCTTC; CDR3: CASSDPFGGRQFF
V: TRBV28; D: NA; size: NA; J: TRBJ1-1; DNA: TGTGCCAGCAGCTTGGGAGTGAACACTGAAGCTTTCTTT; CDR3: CASSLGVNTEAFF
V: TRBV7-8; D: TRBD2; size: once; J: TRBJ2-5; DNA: TGTGCCACCAGCGGGGGATGGACAGACAACCAAGAGACCCAGTACTTC; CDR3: CATSGGWTDNQETQYF
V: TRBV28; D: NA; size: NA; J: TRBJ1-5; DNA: TGTGCCAGCAGTTTATCGCAGACTAATCAGCCCCAGCATTTT; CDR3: CASSLSQTNQPQHF
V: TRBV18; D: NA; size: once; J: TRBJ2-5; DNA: TGTGCCAGCTCACCATTGGAGGGGGCGGGAGAGACCCAGTACTTC; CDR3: CASSPLEGAGETQYF
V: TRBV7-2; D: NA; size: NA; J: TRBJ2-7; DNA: TGTGCCAGCAGCGCACGACCGGCGGCTGGGCAGTACTTC; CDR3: CASSARPAAGQYF
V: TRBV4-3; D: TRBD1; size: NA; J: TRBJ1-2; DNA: TGCGCCAGCAGCCAACCTGGCAGGGGGAAATATGGCTACACCTTC; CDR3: CASSQPGRGKYGYTF
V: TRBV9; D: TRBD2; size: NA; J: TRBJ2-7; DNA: TGTGCCAGCAGCGTGACTAGCGGGAGCTACGAGCAGTACTTC; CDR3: CASSVTSGSYEQYF
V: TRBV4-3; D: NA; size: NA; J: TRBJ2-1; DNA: TGCGCCAGCAGCCAGACAGGTTCCTCCTACAATGAGCAGTTCTTC; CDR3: CASSQTGSSYNEQFF
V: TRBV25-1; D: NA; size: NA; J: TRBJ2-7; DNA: TGTGCCAGCAGTTGGTCAGTTGTTGGAGAGCAGTACTTC; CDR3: CASSWSVVGEQYF
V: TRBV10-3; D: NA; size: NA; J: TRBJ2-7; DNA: TGTGCCATCAGTGACCCGATGCGGGGCTCCTACGAGCAGTACTTC; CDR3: CAISDPMRGSYEQYF
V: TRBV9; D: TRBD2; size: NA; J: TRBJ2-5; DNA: TGTGCCAGCAGCCCACGAGCGGGAGGGATCCAAGAGACCCAGTACTTC; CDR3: CASSPRAGGIQETQYF
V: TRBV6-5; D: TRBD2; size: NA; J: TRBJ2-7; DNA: TGTGCCAGCAGTTCTAGACTAGCGGGAGGCCACGAGCAGTACTTC; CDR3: CASSSRLAGGHEQYF
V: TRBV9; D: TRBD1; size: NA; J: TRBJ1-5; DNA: TGTGCCAGCAGCGAGCAGGGGGCCCATCAGCCCCAGCATTTT; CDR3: CASSEQGAHQPQHF
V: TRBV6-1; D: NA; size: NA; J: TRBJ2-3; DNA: TGTGCCGTTAACGGGGGTTTCGGCACAGATACGCAGTATTTT; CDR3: CAVNGGFGTDTQYF
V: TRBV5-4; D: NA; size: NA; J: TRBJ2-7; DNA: TGTGCCAGCAGCTCCCCCGTGAAGCAGTACGAGCAGTACTTC; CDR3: CASSSPVKQYEQYF
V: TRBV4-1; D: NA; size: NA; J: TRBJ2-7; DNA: TGCGCCAGCAGGCATATAGCGCAAGAGCAGTACGAGCAGTACTTC; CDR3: CASRHIAQEQYEQYF
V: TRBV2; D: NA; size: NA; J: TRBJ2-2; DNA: TGTGCCAGGCCCCGGGGCAAGGCCACGAACACCGGGGAGCTGTTTTTT; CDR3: CARPRGKATNTGELFF
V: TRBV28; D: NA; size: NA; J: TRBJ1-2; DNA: TGTGCCAGCAGCCCCAGGGGCTGGGATGGCTACACCTTC; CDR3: CASSPRGWDGYTF
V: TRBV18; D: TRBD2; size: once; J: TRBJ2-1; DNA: TGTGCCAGCTCACCAAGACTAGCGGGAGAATGGCGGCAGTTCTTC; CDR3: CASSPRLAGEWRQFF
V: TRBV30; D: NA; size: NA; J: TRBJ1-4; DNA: TGTGCCTGGAGTCCGCTCCGAGTGGGGGGACCAAACTCAAAGGATAATGAAAAACTGTTTTTT; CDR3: CAWSPLRVGGPNSKDNEKLFF
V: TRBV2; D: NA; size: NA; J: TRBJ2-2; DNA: TGTGCCAACAGTTATGCGGGACTCTCAAACGGGGAGCTGTTTTTT; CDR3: CANSYAGLSNGELFF
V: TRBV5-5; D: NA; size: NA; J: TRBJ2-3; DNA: TGTGCCAGCAGCCGTACAGGGGGGGGTCCAGATACGCAGTATTTT; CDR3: CASSRTGGGPDTQYF
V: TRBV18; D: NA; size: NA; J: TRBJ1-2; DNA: TGTGCCAGCTCACCACCGGCAGTTCGGGGTTCGGGTGGCTACACCTTC; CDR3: CASSPPAVRGSGGYTF
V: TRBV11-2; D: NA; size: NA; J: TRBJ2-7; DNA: TGTGCCAGCAGCTTTTACGCGGGCAGCTCCTACGAGCAGTACTTC; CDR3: CASSFYAGSSYEQYF
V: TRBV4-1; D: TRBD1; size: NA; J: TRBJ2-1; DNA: TGCGCCAGCAGCAGCCTCGGCAGGGGGCGGTTTAGTGAGCAGTTCTTC; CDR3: CASSSLGRGRFSEQFF
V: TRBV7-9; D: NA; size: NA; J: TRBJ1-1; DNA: TGTGCCAGCAGCCTAGAGGGTGAAGCTTTCTTT; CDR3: CASSLEGEAFF
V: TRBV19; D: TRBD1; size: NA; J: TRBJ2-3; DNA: TGTGCCAGTACCCCTGACAGGGGCAGCACAGATACGCAGTATTTT; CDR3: CASTPDRGSTDTQYF
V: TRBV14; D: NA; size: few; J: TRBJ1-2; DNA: TGTGCCAGCAGCCAAGACCGCGGCCATTTTTATGGCTACACCTTC; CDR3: CASSQDRGHFYGYTF
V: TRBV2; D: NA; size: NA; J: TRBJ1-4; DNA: TGTGCCAGCAGTGAAATGGGTGAAAAACTGTTTTTT; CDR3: CASSEMGEKLFF
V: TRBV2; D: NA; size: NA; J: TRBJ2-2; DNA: TGTGCCAGCAGTGATAGAGTGAACACCGGGGAGCTGTTTTTT; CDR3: CASSDRVNTGELFF
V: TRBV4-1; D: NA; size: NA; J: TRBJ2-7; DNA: TGCGCCAGCAGCCAAGAAAGTCCGTGGGCCGAGGATCCGGGCGAGCAGTACTTC; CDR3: CASSQESPWAEDPGEQYF
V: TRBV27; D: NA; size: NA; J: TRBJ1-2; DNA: TGTGCCAGCAGTTTATTTAAGACAGGTGGCTACACCTTC; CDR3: CASSLFKTGGYTF
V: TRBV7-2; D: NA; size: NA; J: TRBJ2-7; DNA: TGTGCCAGCAGCTTAGCGTCAACACCTTCCTACGAGCAGTACTTC; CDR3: CASSLASTPSYEQYF
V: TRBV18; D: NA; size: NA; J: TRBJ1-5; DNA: TGTGCCAGCTCAGCTTCAGGGGCCGGCAATCAGCCCCAGCATTTT; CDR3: CASSASGAGNQPQHF
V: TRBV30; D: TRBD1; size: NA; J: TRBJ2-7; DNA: TGTGCCTGGAGTCCCACCGGACAGGGCAGGAGCTACGAGCAGTACTTC; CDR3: CAWSPTGQGRSYEQYF
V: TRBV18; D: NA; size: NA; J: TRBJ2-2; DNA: TGTGCCAGCTCACCGGCGGTCTCCCCCTTCGGGGAGCTGTTTTTT; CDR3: CASSPAVSPFGELFF
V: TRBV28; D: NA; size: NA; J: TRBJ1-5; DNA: TGTGCCAGCAGTTTACTAGGAAATCAGCCCCAGCATTTT; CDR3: CASSLLGNQPQHF
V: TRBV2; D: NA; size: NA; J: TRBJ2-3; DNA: TGTGCCAGCAGAGCAGCGGGTTATAGCACAGATACGCAGTATTTT; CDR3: CASRAAGYSTDTQYF
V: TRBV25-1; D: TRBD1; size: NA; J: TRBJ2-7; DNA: TGTGCCAGCAGTGAATTTTCAGGAACAGGGGTTCTAGGGAGGCAGTACTTC; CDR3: CASSEFSGTGVLGRQYF
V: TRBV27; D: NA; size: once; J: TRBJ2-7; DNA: TGTGCCAGCAGTGGATCGATAAGGGGGGCCTCTACAGGGGAGCAGTACTTC; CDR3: CASSGSIRGASTGEQYF
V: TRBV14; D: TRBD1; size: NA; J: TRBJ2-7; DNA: TGTGCCAGCAGCCGACGACAGGGAACCTACGAGCAGTACTTC; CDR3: CASSRRQGTYEQYF
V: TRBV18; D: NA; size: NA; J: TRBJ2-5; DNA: TGTGCCAGCTCACCACCAGGGATCCAAGAGACCCAGTACTTC; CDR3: CASSPPGIQETQYF
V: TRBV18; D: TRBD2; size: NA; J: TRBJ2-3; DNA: TGTGCCAGCTCACCTGTACTACAAGCGGGGGATAGGGATACGCAGTATTTT; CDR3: CASSPVLQAGDRDTQYF
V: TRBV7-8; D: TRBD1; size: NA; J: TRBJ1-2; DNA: TGTGCCAGCAGCTTATGGGGGGACAGGGCCAACTATGGCTACACCTTC; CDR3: CASSLWGDRANYGYTF
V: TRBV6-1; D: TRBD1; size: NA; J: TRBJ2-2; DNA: TGTGCCAGCTCCGGGACAGCGAACACCGGGGAGCTGTTTTTT; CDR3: CASSGTANTGELFF